A selection of T cell receptor beta chains follows, all from one sample in a study of T cells in localized non-small cell lung cancer. Profiled with immunoSEQ multiplex PCR; TCRdb holds only in-frame clones, not every one. The data show fewer than 20,000 clones, about four fifths seen once. Sequencing used peripheral blood, obtained before any cancer treatment. These receptors came from a male donor aged 60 or over with stage III lung adenocarcinoma. Both conserved end residues are part of each CDR3. Fields, in order: clone size, J gene, V gene, CDR3 protein. Size is omitted from some rows. Given values are once, few, many or a class for expanded clones.

clone size: .
J gene: TRBJ2-2
V gene: TRBV19
CDR3 protein: CASTTQGGLTGELFF

clone size: .
J gene: TRBJ2-3
V gene: TRBV10-1
CDR3 protein: CASSPGQAPTDTQYF

clone size: .
J gene: TRBJ1-1
V gene: TRBV9
CDR3 protein: CASSVGGTAPTEAFF

clone size: few
J gene: TRBJ1-4
V gene: TRBV5-1
CDR3 protein: CASSLTGTQTRANEKLFF

clone size: .
J gene: TRBJ1-6
V gene: TRBV15
CDR3 protein: CATSTTHRGSYNSPLHF

clone size: once
J gene: TRBJ1-1
V gene: TRBV5-1
CDR3 protein: CASSLEQGGYTEAFF

clone size: .
J gene: TRBJ2-5
V gene: TRBV5-5
CDR3 protein: CASSRDVQETQYF

clone size: .
J gene: TRBJ1-3
V gene: TRBV7-2
CDR3 protein: CASSPRTLRSGNTIYF

clone size: .
J gene: TRBJ1-1
V gene: TRBV2
CDR3 protein: CASRGTGGYTEALF

clone size: medium-sized
J gene: TRBJ2-1
V gene: TRBV5-8
CDR3 protein: CASSPGTGVNEQFF

clone size: .
J gene: TRBJ1-5
V gene: TRBV6-1
CDR3 protein: CASTEGGGYQPQHF

clone size: .
J gene: TRBJ2-7
V gene: TRBV25-1
CDR3 protein: CASSPSGQGAREQYF

clone size: .
J gene: TRBJ2-6
V gene: TRBV19
CDR3 protein: CASSATGSGANVLTF

clone size: .
J gene: TRBJ1-2
V gene: TRBV19
CDR3 protein: CASKAPYRVSNYGYTF

clone size: .
J gene: TRBJ2-5
V gene: TRBV27
CDR3 protein: CASSPSVGPRRGETQYF

clone size: few
J gene: TRBJ1-3
V gene: TRBV19
CDR3 protein: CASSVQGSSGNTIYF

clone size: .
J gene: TRBJ1-6
V gene: TRBV6-6
CDR3 protein: CASRPGQGVFSPLHF

clone size: .
J gene: TRBJ1-5
V gene: TRBV7-8
CDR3 protein: CASSSNLGQPQHF

clone size: .
J gene: TRBJ2-2
V gene: TRBV6-1
CDR3 protein: CASSPGTANTGELFF

clone size: .
J gene: TRBJ1-4
V gene: TRBV6-5
CDR3 protein: CASSYSSAGGYEKLFF

clone size: few
J gene: TRBJ1-3
V gene: TRBV9
CDR3 protein: CASSVSGNTIYF

clone size: .
J gene: TRBJ1-4
V gene: TRBV11-2
CDR3 protein: CASSLLYRATNEKLFF

clone size: .
J gene: TRBJ2-1
V gene: TRBV5-1
CDR3 protein: CASSPYPGESYNEQFF

clone size: .
J gene: TRBJ1-6
V gene: TRBV9
CDR3 protein: CASSVGGGLNSPLHF

clone size: .
J gene: TRBJ1-5
V gene: TRBV19
CDR3 protein: CASSLEQGNQPQHF

clone size: .
J gene: TRBJ1-5
V gene: TRBV7-2
CDR3 protein: CASSLQPLQPQHF

clone size: .
J gene: TRBJ2-3
V gene: TRBV9
CDR3 protein: CASSVGQAGTNTQYF

clone size: .
J gene: TRBJ2-5
V gene: TRBV29-1
CDR3 protein: CSVDPQETQYF

clone size: .
J gene: TRBJ2-1
V gene: TRBV6-1
CDR3 protein: CASSEPDRGFYNEQFF

clone size: .
J gene: TRBJ2-5
V gene: TRBV5-1
CDR3 protein: CASSLRGIIETQYF

clone size: .
J gene: TRBJ2-3
V gene: TRBV5-4
CDR3 protein: CASSLRGARDTQYF

clone size: .
J gene: TRBJ2-1
V gene: TRBV5-1
CDR3 protein: CASSSTVGYNEQFF

clone size: .
J gene: TRBJ2-7
V gene: TRBV4-2
CDR3 protein: CASSPGLAGGSGEQYF

clone size: .
J gene: TRBJ1-2
V gene: TRBV7-9
CDR3 protein: CASRPPTADGYTF

clone size: .
J gene: TRBJ1-1
V gene: TRBV27
CDR3 protein: CASILGTEAFF

clone size: medium-sized
J gene: TRBJ2-5
V gene: TRBV19
CDR3 protein: CASSITFQETQYF

clone size: .
J gene: TRBJ1-1
V gene: TRBV14
CDR3 protein: CASSQVSRVGQGIVTEAFF

clone size: .
J gene: TRBJ1-6
V gene: TRBV10-2
CDR3 protein: CATHADRDSPLHF

clone size: few
J gene: TRBJ1-1
V gene: TRBV11-2
CDR3 protein: CATRGSRMNTEAFF

clone size: .
J gene: TRBJ2-5
V gene: TRBV11-2
CDR3 protein: CASSSTRGGPETQYF

clone size: .
J gene: TRBJ1-2
V gene: TRBV27
CDR3 protein: CASSLGTGNYGYTF

clone size: few
J gene: TRBJ2-2
V gene: TRBV5-1
CDR3 protein: CASSIGLAGGPSNTGELFF

clone size: .
J gene: TRBJ2-1
V gene: TRBV7-2
CDR3 protein: CASSLGWGLYNEQFF

clone size: .
J gene: TRBJ2-3
V gene: TRBV2
CDR3 protein: CASSASGGTTDTQYF